The rows below give T cell receptor beta chains drawn from one sample of a study of blood T cell repertoires in COVID-19. Profiled with immunoSEQ multiplex PCR; TCRdb holds only in-frame clones, not every one. There are 140,000 to 150,000 clones in the sample; 80% to 90% occur only once, and 9.5% to 13% lies in the top ten. Sequencing input: peripheral blood. The receptor source for this set is a man between 60 and 75 years old with active or convalescent COVID-19. Both conserved end residues are part of each CDR3. A D gene is named only where the DNA matches it firmly. Not all rows give a size; the values are once, few, many and, for expanded clones, a class.

>TRBJ1-5|NA|TRBV5-6|NA
TGTGCCAGCAGCTTGCAATGGAGACAGCCCCAGCATTTT
CASSLQWRQPQHF
>TRBJ1-5|TRBD1|TRBV30|NA
TGTGCCTGGACGGGACAGGGCAATCAGCCCCAGCATTTT
CAWTGQGNQPQHF
>TRBJ2-5|NA|TRBV19|NA
TGTGCCAGTAGCCTATCACCGGGTGGGGGGGAGACCCAGTACTTC
CASSLSPGGGETQYF
>TRBJ1-4|TRBD1|TRBV2|NA
TGTGCCAGCAGCCGACAGGGGGCAGGCGAAAAACTGTTTTTT
CASSRQGAGEKLFF
>TRBJ1-5|NA|TRBV6-5|NA
TGTGCCAGCATACCACAGGAGGGGTGGATCCAGCCCCAGCATTTT
CASIPQEGWIQPQHF
>TRBJ1-2|TRBD1|TRBV6-5|NA
TGTGCCAGCACCGACAGGGCAGGCTATGGCTACACCTTC
CASTDRAGYGYTF
>TRBJ2-1|NA|TRBV10-1|NA
TGCGCCAGCAGTGAGGAACCGGTTAATGAGCAGTTCTTC
CASSEEPVNEQFF
>TRBJ2-1|NA|TRBV3-1/TRBV3-2|NA
TGTGCCAGCAGCCAAGTCAGGACCGCGGGGCAGTTCTTC
CASSQVRTAGQFF
>TRBJ1-2|TRBD1|TRBV19|NA
TGTGCCAGTAGCCCCGAGGGGGCAACCGGTGGCTACACCTTC
CASSPEGATGGYTF
>TRBJ2-1|TRBD1|TRBV12-3/TRBV12-4|NA
TGTGCCAGCAGCCCCCTCCGACAGGGGGGGTTCTTC
CASSPLRQGGFF
>TRBJ1-5|NA|TRBV19|NA
TGTGCCAGTAGTATGAGGCAGGGGTATCAGCCCCAGCATTTT
CASSMRQGYQPQHF
>TRBJ1-4|NA|TRBV7-2|few
TGTGCCAGCAGCCAAGAGGCTAATGAAAAACTGTTTTTT
CASSQEANEKLFF
>TRBJ2-3|TRBD2|TRBV5-1|NA
TGCGCCAGCAGCGCCACTAGCGGAAGCACAGATACGCAGTATTTT
CASSATSGSTDTQYF
>TRBJ2-1|TRBD2|TRBV10-3|NA
TGTGCCATCAGACAACTAGCGGGGGGCCCGAATGAGCAGTTCTTC
CAIRQLAGGPNEQFF
>TRBJ2-6|NA|TRBV6-2/TRBV6-3|NA
TGTGCCAGCAGTTACGAGTCTTGGGCAGTCCTCTCTGGGGCCAACGTCCTGACTTTC
CASSYESWAVLSGANVLTF
>TRBJ1-4|TRBD1|TRBV5-1|NA
TGCGCCAGCAGCTTTGGGGGGACAGCAACTAATGAAAAACTGTTTTTT
CASSFGGTATNEKLFF
>TRBJ2-3|NA|TRBV29-1|NA
TGCAGCGTTGACCCCGAGCGGATCACAGATACGCAGTATTTT
CSVDPERITDTQYF
>TRBJ1-1|NA|TRBV10-3|NA
TGTGCCATCAGTGAGGGCCCAAACACTGAAGCTTTCTTT
CAISEGPNTEAFF